The present T cell receptor (beta chain) was sequenced within a study of radiotherapy plus CTLA-4 blockade in lung cancer. The CDR3 covers 15 residues. V was trimmed by 2 bases and J by 3 bases, leaving 14 bases between them. Germline loops: CDR1 MNHEY, CDR2 SMNVEV (reference sequence). As for this clone: No antigen is known for it.

The study's findings and limits: After treatment with radiotherapy plus ipilimumab, TCR clones that came from the tumor expanded in blood.

Using immunoSEQ multiplex PCR, the repertoire was profiled, and TCRdb retains in-frame clones only, with some absent. The sample consists of approximately 100,000 clones, approximately 87% of them appearing once. The input for sequencing was peripheral blood, taken from a patient treated with radiotherapy plus ipilimumab. The receptor was derived from a human donor with non-small cell lung cancer that progressed on radiotherapy plus ipilimumab. Some clones in this sample may be carry-over from other donors' samples. The chain couples TRBV27 to TRBJ2-7; weak D call: TRBD1 (5 bases). The CDR3 DNA is TGTGCCAGCAGTTTAAAGGGGCAGGGTGTCTACGAGCAGTACTTC. Its translation is CASSLKGQGVYEQYF.